The TCR beta chain described here comes from a study of CD8+CD57+ T cells in acquired aplastic anemia. Across the whole study: On average, sorted CD4+ and CD8+ cells gave roughly 3 ug of DNA. Study-level findings and limits: Both patients and controls carried the same twenty-nine CD8+ CDR3 sequences.

The patients chosen for sequencing had shown expansion of CD8+CD57+ cells (detected by flow cytometry). Every patient had severe acquired aplastic anemia. Blood samples were obtained from patients who had received no prior therapy. Worth noting for this clonotype: Its specificity is not known.

J lost 2 bases, V lost 3 bases, and 12 bases had no gene match. In germline, CDR1 is SNHLY, CDR2 FYNNEI. The CDR3 loop spans 17 amino acids. Researchers used genomic DNA as the template to profile TCR beta VDJ and CDR3. TCRdb ran MiXCR on the reads and lists one entry per CDR3 protein. The table records roughly 100,000 distinct CDR3 sequences, around 70% of them present only once. This TCR was sampled from a human donor with aplastic anemia. The sequenced material came from sorted CD4+, CD8+, or CD8+CD57+ T cells (not recorded which) from PBMCs. The V and J genes are TRBV2 and TRBJ2-7; 8 nucleotides match TRBD2. This CDR3 is CASSDPGGTGGTYEQYF. In DNA form, the CDR3 reads TGTGCCAGCAGTGACCCGGGAGGGACGGGGGGAACCTACGAGCAGTACTTC.